A selection of T cell receptor beta chains follows, all from one sample in a study of blood T cell repertoires in COVID-19. Using immunoSEQ multiplex PCR, the repertoire was profiled, and TCRdb retains in-frame clones only, with some absent. This sample has over 95,000 clones; more than 85% occur once, and the top ten carry about 20%. The specimen was peripheral blood. The receptors stem from a human donor with acute or convalescent COVID-19. The donor label of this sample is uncertain. Both conserved end residues are part of each CDR3. The D gene is left open where the match is weak. Clone size is shown for a subset of rows, as once, few, many or a class of expanded clone.

j_call: TRBJ2-1
v_call: TRBV7-2
clone_size: NA
d_call: TRBD2
cdr3_aa: CASSLRNSGTHDEQFF
cdr3_nt: TGTGCCAGCAGCTTACGGAATAGCGGGACTCATGATGAGCAGTTCTTC

j_call: TRBJ2-5
v_call: TRBV9
clone_size: NA
d_call: TRBD2
cdr3_aa: CASSAGLAGAMYQETQYF
cdr3_nt: TGTGCCAGCAGCGCGGGACTAGCGGGAGCCATGTACCAAGAGACCCAGTACTTC

j_call: TRBJ2-7
v_call: TRBV4-2
clone_size: NA
d_call: NA
cdr3_aa: CASSQGLGNRAGTYEQYF
cdr3_nt: TGTGCCAGCAGCCAAGGTCTGGGGAACCGGGCCGGGACCTACGAGCAGTACTTC

j_call: TRBJ1-2
v_call: TRBV10-3
clone_size: NA
d_call: NA
cdr3_aa: CAISEDLANYGYTF
cdr3_nt: TGTGCCATCAGCGAGGATCTAGCTAACTATGGCTACACCTTC

j_call: TRBJ2-7
v_call: TRBV6-1
clone_size: NA
d_call: TRBD2
cdr3_aa: CASSEAGTSGRYEQYF
cdr3_nt: TGTGCCAGCAGTGAAGCGGGGACTAGCGGGCGCTACGAGCAGTACTTC

j_call: TRBJ1-2
v_call: TRBV5-1
clone_size: NA
d_call: TRBD1
cdr3_aa: CASSLVVRTGSNYGYTF
cdr3_nt: TGCGCCAGCAGCTTGGTGGTGCGGACAGGTTCTAACTATGGCTACACCTTC

j_call: TRBJ1-2
v_call: TRBV19
clone_size: NA
d_call: TRBD1
cdr3_aa: CASSRDREDYGYTF
cdr3_nt: TGTGCCAGTAGTCGGGACAGGGAGGACTATGGCTACACCTTC

j_call: TRBJ1-1
v_call: TRBV5-4
clone_size: NA
d_call: NA
cdr3_aa: CASSLRSSPSGGAFF
cdr3_nt: TGTGCCAGCAGCTTGAGGTCCTCACCGAGCGGGGGAGCTTTCTTT

j_call: TRBJ2-7
v_call: TRBV27
clone_size: NA
d_call: NA
cdr3_aa: CASSLLPGSYEQYF
cdr3_nt: TGTGCCAGCAGTTTACTCCCAGGGTCCTACGAGCAGTACTTC

j_call: TRBJ2-3
v_call: TRBV2
clone_size: once
d_call: TRBD2
cdr3_aa: CASKASGGADTQYF
cdr3_nt: TGTGCCAGCAAGGCTAGCGGGGGTGCAGATACGCAGTATTTT

j_call: TRBJ2-7
v_call: TRBV7-2
clone_size: NA
d_call: TRBD2
cdr3_aa: CASSLGTSAEQYF
cdr3_nt: TGTGCCAGCAGCTTAGGCACTAGCGCCGAGCAGTACTTC

j_call: TRBJ2-1
v_call: TRBV5-5
clone_size: NA
d_call: NA
cdr3_aa: CASSFRGGRSYNEQFF
cdr3_nt: TGTGCCAGCAGCTTTCGCGGGGGCCGCTCCTACAATGAGCAGTTCTTC

j_call: TRBJ1-3
v_call: TRBV28
clone_size: NA
d_call: NA
cdr3_aa: CASSSREARGSGNTIYF
cdr3_nt: TGTGCCAGCAGTTCCCGGGAGGCGAGGGGATCCGGAAACACCATATATTTT

j_call: TRBJ1-2
v_call: TRBV4-1
clone_size: NA
d_call: TRBD1
cdr3_aa: CASSQGQGERPGYGYTF
cdr3_nt: TGCGCCAGCAGCCAAGGACAGGGTGAGAGGCCTGGGTATGGCTACACCTTC

j_call: TRBJ1-4
v_call: TRBV4-1
clone_size: NA
d_call: TRBD1
cdr3_aa: CASSQPETGDEKLFF
cdr3_nt: TGCGCCAGCAGCCAACCGGAGACAGGGGATGAAAAACTGTTTTTT

j_call: TRBJ2-3
v_call: TRBV11-2
clone_size: NA
d_call: NA
cdr3_aa: CASSGAPDTQYF
cdr3_nt: TGTGCCAGCAGCGGGGCTCCAGATACGCAGTATTTT

j_call: TRBJ1-5
v_call: TRBV19
clone_size: NA
d_call: NA
cdr3_aa: CASSPGVNQPQHF
cdr3_nt: TGTGCCAGTTCACCAGGGGTAAATCAGCCCCAGCATTTT

j_call: TRBJ2-1
v_call: TRBV5-8
clone_size: NA
d_call: NA
cdr3_aa: CASSFSGSSYNEQFF
cdr3_nt: TGTGCCAGCAGCTTTAGCGGAAGCTCCTACAATGAGCAGTTCTTC

j_call: TRBJ1-1
v_call: TRBV2
clone_size: NA
d_call: TRBD1
cdr3_aa: CASSESRGGEAFF
cdr3_nt: TGTGCCAGCAGTGAAAGTCGAGGGGGCGAAGCTTTCTTT

j_call: TRBJ1-5
v_call: TRBV7-2
clone_size: NA
d_call: NA
cdr3_aa: CASSLGGRDQPQHF
cdr3_nt: TGTGCCAGCAGCTTAGGGGGGCGGGATCAGCCCCAGCATTTT

j_call: TRBJ2-1
v_call: TRBV5-1
clone_size: NA
d_call: TRBD1
cdr3_aa: CASSFGTGVGNEQFF
cdr3_nt: TGCGCCAGCAGCTTCGGGACAGGGGTGGGGAATGAGCAGTTCTTC

j_call: TRBJ1-5
v_call: TRBV14
clone_size: NA
d_call: NA
cdr3_aa: CASSHQGPWISMGNQPQHF
cdr3_nt: TGTGCCAGCAGCCACCAGGGGCCGTGGATTAGCATGGGCAATCAGCCCCAGCATTTT

j_call: TRBJ1-1
v_call: TRBV30
clone_size: NA
d_call: TRBD1
cdr3_aa: CAWLNHRGGDTEAFF
cdr3_nt: TGTGCCTGGCTTAACCACAGGGGGGGGGACACTGAAGCTTTCTTT

j_call: TRBJ1-2
v_call: TRBV27
clone_size: NA
d_call: TRBD1
cdr3_aa: CASSRAGQAANYGYTF
cdr3_nt: TGTGCCAGCAGTCGAGCGGGACAGGCCGCTAACTATGGCTACACCTTC

j_call: TRBJ2-2
v_call: TRBV6-1
clone_size: NA
d_call: TRBD2
cdr3_aa: CASSELLAGGSGELFF
cdr3_nt: TGTGCCAGCAGTGAATTGCTAGCGGGAGGATCCGGGGAGCTGTTTTTT

j_call: TRBJ1-2
v_call: TRBV19
clone_size: once
d_call: TRBD1
cdr3_aa: CASHHVSGTGLYGYTF
cdr3_nt: TGTGCCAGCCATCACGTCTCGGGGACAGGACTTTATGGCTACACCTTC

j_call: TRBJ1-2
v_call: TRBV7-8
clone_size: NA
d_call: TRBD1
cdr3_aa: CASSPEPGTGGAYGYTF
cdr3_nt: TGTGCCAGCAGCCCCGAGCCCGGGACAGGGGGCGCCTATGGCTACACCTTC

j_call: TRBJ2-5
v_call: TRBV19
clone_size: NA
d_call: TRBD2
cdr3_aa: CASSMGLQETQYF
cdr3_nt: TGTGCCAGTAGTATGGGACTACAAGAGACCCAGTACTTC

j_call: TRBJ2-7
v_call: TRBV2
clone_size: few
d_call: NA
cdr3_aa: CASSEVAGVEQYF
cdr3_nt: TGTGCCAGCAGTGAAGTGGCAGGGGTTGAGCAGTACTTC

j_call: TRBJ2-5
v_call: TRBV3-1/TRBV3-2
clone_size: once
d_call: NA
cdr3_aa: CASSSGGRETQYF
cdr3_nt: TGTGCCAGCAGTAGTGGAGGGCGCGAGACCCAGTACTTC

j_call: TRBJ1-5
v_call: TRBV7-6
clone_size: few
d_call: NA
cdr3_aa: CASSLAPGNGNQPQHF
cdr3_nt: TGTGCCAGCAGCTTAGCGCCCGGGAATGGCAATCAGCCCCAGCATTTT

j_call: TRBJ1-2
v_call: TRBV5-1
clone_size: NA
d_call: TRBD1
cdr3_aa: CASSLAAVTGNRLDGYTF
cdr3_nt: TGCGCCAGCAGCTTGGCCGCGGTGACAGGGAATCGACTCGATGGCTACACCTTC

j_call: TRBJ1-4
v_call: TRBV28
clone_size: NA
d_call: NA
cdr3_aa: CASSLSEGLGSLEKLFF
cdr3_nt: TGTGCCAGCAGTTTATCAGAGGGACTCGGATCTCTTGAAAAACTGTTTTTT

j_call: TRBJ2-7
v_call: TRBV30
clone_size: NA
d_call: NA
cdr3_aa: CAWSSQGYEQYF
cdr3_nt: TGTGCCTGGAGTTCCCAGGGATACGAGCAGTACTTC

j_call: TRBJ1-6
v_call: TRBV14
clone_size: NA
d_call: NA
cdr3_aa: CASSQAGRNSPLHF
cdr3_nt: TGTGCCAGCAGCCAAGCAGGGAGGAATTCACCCCTCCACTTT

j_call: TRBJ2-7
v_call: TRBV7-9
clone_size: NA
d_call: TRBD2
cdr3_aa: CASSGEASGGFAYEQYF
cdr3_nt: TGTGCCAGCAGCGGAGAGGCTAGCGGGGGGTTCGCCTACGAGCAGTACTTC

j_call: TRBJ2-7
v_call: TRBV4-1
clone_size: NA
d_call: NA
cdr3_aa: CASSQQGIQEGHEQYF
cdr3_nt: TGCGCCAGCAGCCAACAGGGTATTCAGGAAGGTCACGAGCAGTACTTC

j_call: TRBJ2-5
v_call: TRBV5-1
clone_size: NA
d_call: TRBD1
cdr3_aa: CASSFGTGEETQYF
cdr3_nt: TGCGCCAGCAGCTTTGGGACAGGGGAAGAGACCCAGTACTTC

j_call: TRBJ1-6
v_call: TRBV3-1/TRBV3-2
clone_size: NA
d_call: TRBD1
cdr3_aa: CASSQGQGNSPLHF
cdr3_nt: TGTGCCAGCAGCCAAGGACAGGGTAATTCACCCCTCCACTTT

j_call: TRBJ2-3
v_call: TRBV4-1
clone_size: NA
d_call: NA
cdr3_aa: CASSQEERVDTQYF
cdr3_nt: TGCGCCAGCAGCCAAGAAGAGAGGGTAGATACGCAGTATTTT

j_call: TRBJ2-2
v_call: TRBV4-1
clone_size: few
d_call: NA
cdr3_aa: CASSQDRGRAGELFF
cdr3_nt: TGCGCCAGCAGCCAAGACAGGGGTAGGGCCGGGGAGCTGTTTTTT

j_call: TRBJ1-2
v_call: TRBV6-1
clone_size: once
d_call: NA
cdr3_aa: CASSENTGSGLNYGYTF
cdr3_nt: TGTGCCAGCAGTGAAAATACGGGGTCAGGCCTTAACTATGGCTACACCTTC

j_call: TRBJ1-2
v_call: TRBV11-3
clone_size: NA
d_call: NA
cdr3_aa: CASSSPTGHTNYGYTF
cdr3_nt: TGTGCCAGCAGTTCCCCTACAGGCCATACTAACTATGGCTACACCTTC

j_call: TRBJ2-2
v_call: TRBV25-1
clone_size: once
d_call: TRBD2
cdr3_aa: CASSESLAGGGELFF
cdr3_nt: TGTGCCAGCAGTGAAAGCCTAGCGGGAGGCGGGGAGCTGTTTTTT

j_call: TRBJ1-5
v_call: TRBV7-6
clone_size: NA
d_call: NA
cdr3_aa: CASSSEVARAFPNQPQHF
cdr3_nt: TGTGCCAGCAGCTCAGAGGTTGCCAGGGCCTTTCCGAATCAGCCCCAGCATTTT

j_call: TRBJ1-1
v_call: TRBV7-2
clone_size: NA
d_call: NA
cdr3_aa: CASSLGAGRGTEAFF
cdr3_nt: TGTGCCAGCAGCTTAGGGGCAGGGCGAGGTACTGAAGCTTTCTTT

j_call: TRBJ2-2
v_call: TRBV7-8
clone_size: NA
d_call: TRBD2
cdr3_aa: CASSLVSGGANTGELFF
cdr3_nt: TGTGCCAGCAGCTTAGTTTCCGGGGGGGCCAACACCGGGGAGCTGTTTTTT

j_call: TRBJ1-2
v_call: TRBV6-5
clone_size: many
d_call: TRBD1
cdr3_aa: CASSYLDRAGGYTF
cdr3_nt: TGTGCCAGCAGTTACCTGGACAGGGCTGGTGGCTACACCTTC

j_call: TRBJ1-6
v_call: TRBV6-2/TRBV6-3
clone_size: NA
d_call: NA
cdr3_aa: CASSYPVSNSPLHF
cdr3_nt: TGTGCCAGCAGTTACCCGGTCTCTAATTCACCCCTCCACTTT

j_call: TRBJ1-1
v_call: TRBV7-2
clone_size: NA
d_call: NA
cdr3_aa: CASNARGLNTEAFF
cdr3_nt: TGTGCCAGCAACGCGCGAGGTCTGAACACTGAAGCTTTCTTT

j_call: TRBJ1-5
v_call: TRBV2
clone_size: NA
d_call: NA
cdr3_aa: CASSGAYNQPQHF
cdr3_nt: TGTGCCAGCAGTGGGGCCTACAATCAGCCCCAGCATTTT

j_call: TRBJ1-3
v_call: TRBV5-6
clone_size: NA
d_call: NA
cdr3_aa: CASNLQLSGNTIYF
cdr3_nt: TGTGCCAGCAACCTACAGCTGTCTGGAAACACCATATATTTT

j_call: TRBJ2-1
v_call: TRBV10-1
clone_size: NA
d_call: NA
cdr3_aa: CASSAFLREYNEQFF
cdr3_nt: TGCGCCAGCAGTGCCTTCCTCCGGGAATACAATGAGCAGTTCTTC

j_call: TRBJ1-2
v_call: TRBV19
clone_size: few
d_call: TRBD1
cdr3_aa: CASSKQGNYGYTF
cdr3_nt: TGTGCCAGTAGTAAACAGGGGAACTATGGCTACACCTTC

j_call: TRBJ2-3
v_call: TRBV9
clone_size: NA
d_call: TRBD2
cdr3_aa: CASSVVASGGGDTQYF
cdr3_nt: TGTGCCAGCAGCGTAGTGGCTAGCGGGGGGGGTGATACGCAGTATTTT

j_call: TRBJ1-4
v_call: TRBV7-9
clone_size: NA
d_call: NA
cdr3_aa: CASSPVGGAEEKLFF
cdr3_nt: TGTGCCAGCAGTCCTGTTGGGGGGGCTGAGGAAAAACTGTTTTTT